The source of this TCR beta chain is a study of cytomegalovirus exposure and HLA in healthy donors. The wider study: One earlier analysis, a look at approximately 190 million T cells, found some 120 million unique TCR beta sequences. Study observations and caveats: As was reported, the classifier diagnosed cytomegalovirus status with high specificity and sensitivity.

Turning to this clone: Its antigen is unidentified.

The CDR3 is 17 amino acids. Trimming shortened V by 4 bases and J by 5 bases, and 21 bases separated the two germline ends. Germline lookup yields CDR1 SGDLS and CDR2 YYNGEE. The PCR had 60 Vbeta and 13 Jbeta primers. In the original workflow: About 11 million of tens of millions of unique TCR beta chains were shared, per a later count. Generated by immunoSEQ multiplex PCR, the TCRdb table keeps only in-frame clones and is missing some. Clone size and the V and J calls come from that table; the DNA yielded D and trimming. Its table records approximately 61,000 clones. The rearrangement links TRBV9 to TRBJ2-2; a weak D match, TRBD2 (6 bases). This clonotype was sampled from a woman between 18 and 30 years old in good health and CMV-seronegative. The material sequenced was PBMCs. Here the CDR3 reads CASSSRTTGDVTGELFF. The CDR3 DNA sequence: TGTGCCAGCAGCTCCCGAACAACGGGAGATGTAACCGGGGAGCTGTTTTTT.